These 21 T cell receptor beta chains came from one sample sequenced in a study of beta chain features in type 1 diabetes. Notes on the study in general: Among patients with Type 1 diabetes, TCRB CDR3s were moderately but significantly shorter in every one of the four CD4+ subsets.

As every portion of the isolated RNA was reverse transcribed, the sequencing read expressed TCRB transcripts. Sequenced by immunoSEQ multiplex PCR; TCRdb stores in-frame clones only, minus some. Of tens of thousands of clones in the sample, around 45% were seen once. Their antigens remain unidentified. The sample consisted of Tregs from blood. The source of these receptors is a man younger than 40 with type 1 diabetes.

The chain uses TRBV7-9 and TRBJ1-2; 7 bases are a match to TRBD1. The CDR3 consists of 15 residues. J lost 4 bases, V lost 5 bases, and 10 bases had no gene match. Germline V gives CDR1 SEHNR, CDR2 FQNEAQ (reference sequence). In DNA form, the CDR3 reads TGTGCCAGCAGCCCTCGGGACAGCGGAAGCTATGGCTACACCTTC. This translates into CASSPRDSGSYGYTF. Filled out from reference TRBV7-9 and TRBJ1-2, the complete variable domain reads DTGVSQNPRHKITKRGQNVTFRCDPISEHNRLYWYRQTLGQGPEFLTYFQNEAQLEKSRLLSDRFSAERPKGSFSTLEIQRTEQGDSAMYLCASSPRDSGSYGYTFGSGTRLTVV.

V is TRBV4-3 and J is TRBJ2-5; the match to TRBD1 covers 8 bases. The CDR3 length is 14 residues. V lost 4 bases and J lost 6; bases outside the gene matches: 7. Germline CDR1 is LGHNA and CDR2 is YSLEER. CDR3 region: CASSRDRLAKTQYF. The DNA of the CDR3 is TGCGCCAGCAGCCGGGACAGGCTTGCAAAGACCCAGTACTTC.

The CDR3 bases are TGTGCCAGCAGTTTGGACAGGGGGCTTGGGAACACTGAAGCTTTCTTT. As protein: CASSLDRGLGNTEAFF. V and J are TRBV2 and TRBJ1-1; 11 bases agree with TRBD1. V shed 5 bases, J shed 1 base, and the junction held 6 bases outside the gene matches. The germline V gene has CDR1 SNHLY and CDR2 FYNNEI. The CDR3 runs 16 residues.

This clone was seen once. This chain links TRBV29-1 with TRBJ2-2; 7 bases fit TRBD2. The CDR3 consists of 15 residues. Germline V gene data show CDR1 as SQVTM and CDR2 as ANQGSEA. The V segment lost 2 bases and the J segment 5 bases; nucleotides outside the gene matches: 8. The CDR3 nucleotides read TGCAGCGTTGAAATTCCGACTAGCTTTACCGGGGAGCTGTTTTTT. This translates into CSVEIPTSFTGELFF.

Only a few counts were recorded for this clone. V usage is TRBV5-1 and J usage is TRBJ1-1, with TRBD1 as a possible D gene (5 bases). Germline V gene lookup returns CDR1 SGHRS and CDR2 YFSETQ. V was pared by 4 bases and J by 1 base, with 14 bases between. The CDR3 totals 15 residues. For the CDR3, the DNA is TGCGCCAGCAGCCCGGGACTTGCCCCGAACACTGAAGCTTTCTTT. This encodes CASSPGLAPNTEAFF.

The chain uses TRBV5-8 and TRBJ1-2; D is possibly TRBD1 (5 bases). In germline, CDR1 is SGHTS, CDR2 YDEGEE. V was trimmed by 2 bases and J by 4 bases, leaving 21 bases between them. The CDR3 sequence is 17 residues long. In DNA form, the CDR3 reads TGTGCCAGCAGCTTCGAGGGACTGAGAAGAGAGACCTATGGCTACACCTTC. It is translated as CASSFEGLRRETYGYTF.

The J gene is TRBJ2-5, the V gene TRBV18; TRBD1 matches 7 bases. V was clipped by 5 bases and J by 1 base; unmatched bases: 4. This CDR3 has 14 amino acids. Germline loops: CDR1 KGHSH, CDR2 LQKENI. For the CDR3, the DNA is TGTGCCAGCTCAACCCGGGACAGCCAAGAGACCCAGTACTTC. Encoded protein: CASSTRDSQETQYF. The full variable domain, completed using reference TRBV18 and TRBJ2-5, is NAGVMQNPRHLVRRRGQEARLRCSPMKGHSHVYWYRQLPEEGLKFMVYLQKENIIDESGMPKERFSAEFPKEGPSILRIQQVVRGDSAAYFCASSTRDSQETQYFGPGTRLLVL.

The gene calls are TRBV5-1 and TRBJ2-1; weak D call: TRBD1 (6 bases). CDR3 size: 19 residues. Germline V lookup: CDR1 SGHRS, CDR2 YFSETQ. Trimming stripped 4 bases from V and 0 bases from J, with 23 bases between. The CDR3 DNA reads TGCGCCAGCAGCCGACGAAAACTTCGGACAGAAAACTCCTACAATGAGCAGTTCTTC. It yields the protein CASSRRKLRTENSYNEQFF. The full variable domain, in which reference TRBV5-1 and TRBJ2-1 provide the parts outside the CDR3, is KAGVTQTPRYLIKTRGQQVTLSCSPISGHRSVSWYQQTPGQGLQFLFEYFSETQRNKGNFPGRFSGRQFSNSRSEMNVSTLELGDSALYLCASSRRKLRTENSYNEQFFGPGTRLTVL.

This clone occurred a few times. CDR3 protein: CASRLAGDGTQYF. CDR3 nucleotides: TGTGCCAGTCGACTAGCGGGAGATGGGACCCAGTACTTC. The chain couples TRBV6-1 to TRBJ2-5; the match to TRBD2 covers 12 bases. Trimming removed 9 bases from V and 7 bases from J; junction bases left unmatched: 6. The germline V gene has CDR1 MNHNS and CDR2 SASEGT. The CDR3 has 13 residues.

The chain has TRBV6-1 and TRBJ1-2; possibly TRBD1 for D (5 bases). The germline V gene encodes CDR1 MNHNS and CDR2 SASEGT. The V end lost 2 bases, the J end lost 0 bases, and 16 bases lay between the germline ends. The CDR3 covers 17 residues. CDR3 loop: CASSERGGGLANYGYTF. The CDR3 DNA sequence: TGTGCCAGCAGTGAAAGGGGAGGAGGGTTAGCTAACTATGGCTACACCTTC.

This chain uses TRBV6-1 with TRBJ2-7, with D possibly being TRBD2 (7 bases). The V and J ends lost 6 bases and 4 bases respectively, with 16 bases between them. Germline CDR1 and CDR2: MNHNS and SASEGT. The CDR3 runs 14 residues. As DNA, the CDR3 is TGTGCCAGCAGCGGAGGGGGGGGACTATACGAGCAGTACTTC. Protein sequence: CASSGGGGLYEQYF.

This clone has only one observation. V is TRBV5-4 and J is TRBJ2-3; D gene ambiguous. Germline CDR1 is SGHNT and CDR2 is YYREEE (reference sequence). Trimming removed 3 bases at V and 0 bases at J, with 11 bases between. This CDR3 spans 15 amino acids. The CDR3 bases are TGTGCCAGCAGCTCTGTTGACATTAGCACAGATACGCAGTATTTT. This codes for CASSSVDISTDTQYF.

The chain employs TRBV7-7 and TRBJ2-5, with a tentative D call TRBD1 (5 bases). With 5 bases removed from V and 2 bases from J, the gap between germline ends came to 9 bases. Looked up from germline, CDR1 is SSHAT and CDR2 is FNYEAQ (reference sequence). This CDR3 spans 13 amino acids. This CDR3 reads CASSPRTQETQYF. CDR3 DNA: TGTGCCAGCAGCCCCCGGACACAAGAGACCCAGTACTTC.

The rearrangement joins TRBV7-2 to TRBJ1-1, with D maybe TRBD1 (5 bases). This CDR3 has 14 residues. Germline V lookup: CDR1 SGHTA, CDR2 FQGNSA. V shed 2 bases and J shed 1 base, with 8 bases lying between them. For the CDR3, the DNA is TGTGCCAGCAGCTTACCAACAGGGAACACTGAAGCTTTCTTT. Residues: CASSLPTGNTEAFF.

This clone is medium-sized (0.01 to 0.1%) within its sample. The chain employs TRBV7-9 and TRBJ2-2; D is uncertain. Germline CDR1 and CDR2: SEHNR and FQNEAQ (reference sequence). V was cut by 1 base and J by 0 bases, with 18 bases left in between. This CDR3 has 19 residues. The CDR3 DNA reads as TGTGCCAGCAGCTTAGATTCGTGGGCAGAAAAAGCGAACACCGGGGAGCTGTTTTTT. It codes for CASSLDSWAEKANTGELFF.

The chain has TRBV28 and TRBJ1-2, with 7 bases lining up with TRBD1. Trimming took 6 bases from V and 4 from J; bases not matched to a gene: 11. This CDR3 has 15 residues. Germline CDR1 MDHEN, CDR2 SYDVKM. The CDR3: CASSSTGTAIYGYTF. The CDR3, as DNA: TGTGCCAGCAGCTCAACCGGGACAGCAATCTATGGCTACACCTTC.

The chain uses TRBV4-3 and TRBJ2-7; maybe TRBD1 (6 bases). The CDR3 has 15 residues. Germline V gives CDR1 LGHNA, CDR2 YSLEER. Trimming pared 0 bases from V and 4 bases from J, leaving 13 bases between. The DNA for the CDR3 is TGCGCCAGCAGCCAAGATGGGACACCCTCGTACGAGCAGTACTTC. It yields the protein CASSQDGTPSYEQYF.

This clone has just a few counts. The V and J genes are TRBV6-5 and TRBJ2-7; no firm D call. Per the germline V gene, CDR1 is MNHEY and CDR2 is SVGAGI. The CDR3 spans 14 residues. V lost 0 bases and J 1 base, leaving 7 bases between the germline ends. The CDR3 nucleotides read TGTGCCAGCAGTTACTCGGCTGGTTCCTACGAGCAGTACTTC. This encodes CASSYSAGSYEQYF.

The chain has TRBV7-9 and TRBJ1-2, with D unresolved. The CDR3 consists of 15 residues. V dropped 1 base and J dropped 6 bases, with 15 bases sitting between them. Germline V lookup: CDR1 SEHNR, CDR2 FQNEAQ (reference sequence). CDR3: CASSLGTRRRDGYTF. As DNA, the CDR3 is TGTGCCAGCAGCTTAGGTACGCGGCGTCGAGATGGCTACACCTTC.

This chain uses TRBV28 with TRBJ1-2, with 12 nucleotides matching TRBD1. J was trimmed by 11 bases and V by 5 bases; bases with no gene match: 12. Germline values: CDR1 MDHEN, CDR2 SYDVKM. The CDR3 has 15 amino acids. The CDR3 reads CASSATGTGGDLYTF. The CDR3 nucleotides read TGTGCCAGCAGTGCCACCGGGACAGGGGGCGATCTTTACACCTTC.

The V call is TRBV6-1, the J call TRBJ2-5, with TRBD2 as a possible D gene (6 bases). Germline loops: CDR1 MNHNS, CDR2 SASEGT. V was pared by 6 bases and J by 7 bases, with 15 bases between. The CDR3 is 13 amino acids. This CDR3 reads CASRVTGERTQYF. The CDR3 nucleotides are TGTGCCAGCAGGGTGACGGGGGAGAGGACCCAGTACTTC.